This T cell receptor beta chain was sequenced during a study of T cell repertoires in cytomegalovirus infection. Across the study: Public TCR beta signatures were indicative of both CMV infection and a matching HLA type.

The trim removed 6 bases at V and 2 bases at J, leaving 10 bases unmatched. This CDR3 contains 15 residues. CDR1 is DFQATT, CDR2 SNEGSKA, per germline (reference sequence). TCRdb itself ran the reads through MiXCR, one entry per CDR3 protein. The sample lists about 570,000 distinct CDR3 sequences, roughly 43% occurring once. This clonotype was counted a few times. Its antigen is not known. The TCR originated in a human donor in good health (CMV status not recorded). Some clones in this sample may be carry-over from other donors' samples. The specimen comprised cultured PBMCs, sampled from culture after CMV antigen stimulation. V is TRBV20-1 and J is TRBJ2-1; 7 bases are a match to TRBD1. CDR3 sequence: CSAENRDSTYNEQFF. CDR3 DNA: TGCAGTGCGGAAAACCGGGACAGCACCTACAATGAGCAGTTCTTC.